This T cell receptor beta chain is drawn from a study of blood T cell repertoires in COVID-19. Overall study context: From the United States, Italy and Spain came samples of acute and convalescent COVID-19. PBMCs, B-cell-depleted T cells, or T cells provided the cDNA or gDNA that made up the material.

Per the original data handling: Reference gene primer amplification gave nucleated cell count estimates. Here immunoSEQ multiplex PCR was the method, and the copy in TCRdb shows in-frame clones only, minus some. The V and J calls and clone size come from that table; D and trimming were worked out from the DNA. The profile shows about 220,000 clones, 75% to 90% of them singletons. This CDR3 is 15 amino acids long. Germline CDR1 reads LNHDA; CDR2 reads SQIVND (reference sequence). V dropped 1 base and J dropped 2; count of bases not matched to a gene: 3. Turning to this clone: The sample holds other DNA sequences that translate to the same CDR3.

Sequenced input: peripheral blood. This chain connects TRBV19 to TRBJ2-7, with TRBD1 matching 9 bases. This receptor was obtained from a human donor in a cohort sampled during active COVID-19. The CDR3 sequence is CASSIAGTGPYEQYF. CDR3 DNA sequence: TGTGCCAGTAGTATAGCCGGGACAGGGCCCTACGAGCAGTACTTC.